This entry lists 26 T cell receptor beta chains sequenced from one sample in a study of blood T cell repertoires in COVID-19. Sequencing used immunoSEQ multiplex PCR; TCRdb keeps in-frame clones, though not all of them. The sample consists of around 140,000 clones, around 80% of them appearing once. Sequencing used peripheral blood. All receptors derive from an older woman with acute or convalescent COVID-19.

The CDR3, as DNA: TGTGCCAGTAGACGTTACAGGGGCGATCAGCCCCAGCATTTT. It encodes CASRRYRGDQPQHF. The rearrangement uses TRBV19 and TRBJ1-5; TRBD1 aligns across 7 bases. The CDR3 spans 14 residues. Trimming removed 6 bases from V and 5 bases from J; junction bases left unmatched: 7. The V gene's germline CDR1 is LNHDA and CDR2 SQIVND (reference sequence).

The chain employs TRBV5-4 and TRBJ2-1; the D is unclear. CDR3 length equals 12 residues. The germline gives CDR1 SGHNT, CDR2 YYREEE (reference sequence). V was trimmed by 2 bases and J by 4 bases, leaving 4 bases between them. The CDR3 loop reads CASSFVYNEQFF. The DNA of the CDR3 is TGTGCCAGCAGCTTCGTATACAATGAGCAGTTCTTC.

The genes are TRBV23-1 and TRBJ1-1, with TRBD1 matching over 10 bases. TRBV23-1 is annotated as an ORF whose role is uncertain. The V gene end was trimmed by 2 bases and the J gene end by 0 bases; junction bases not matched to a gene: 12. The CDR3 runs 19 residues. The CDR3 nucleotides are TGCGCCAGCAGTCAAGAGGGTGGTCGGGACAGGGGCATGAACACTGAAGCTTTCTTT. Amino acid sequence: CASSQEGGRDRGMNTEAFF.

The gene calls are TRBV27 and TRBJ1-1; TRBD1 agrees at 7 bases. Germline-derived CDR1 and CDR2 are MNHEY and SMNVEV (reference sequence). This CDR3 is built from 14 residues. With 4 bases clipped from V and 6 bases from J, the junction kept 8 bases outside the gene matches. Written as DNA, the CDR3 is TGTGCCAGCAGTTGGGGGACAGAAAGCGCTGAAGCTTTCTTT. It yields the protein CASSWGTESAEAFF.

The chain has TRBV7-8 and TRBJ1-5; no clear D gene. V was shortened by 4 bases and J by 2 bases, with 9 bases between the two germline ends. There are 14 residues in the CDR3. The germline V gene encodes CDR1 SGHVS and CDR2 FQNEAQ. CDR3 protein: CASSSGSGNQPQHF. In nucleotides, the CDR3 is TGTGCCAGCAGCTCAGGTTCGGGCAATCAGCCCCAGCATTTT. The full variable domain, its missing parts supplied by reference TRBV7-8 and TRBJ1-5, is GAGVSQSPRYKVAKRGQDVALRCDPISGHVSLFWYQQALGQGPEFLTYFQNEAQLDKSGLPSDRFFAERPEGSVSTLKIQRTQQEDSAVYLCASSSGSGNQPQHFGDGTRLSIL.

The rearrangement joins TRBV6-5 to TRBJ2-7; 7 positions match TRBD1. V lost 6 bases to trimming and J lost 3 bases; unmatched junction nucleotides: 11. The CDR3 loop spans 15 amino acids. CDR1 and CDR2 from the germline V gene are MNHEY and SVGAGI. The CDR3 here is CASSRDRERIYEQYF. The DNA for the CDR3 is TGTGCCAGCAGCCGAGACAGGGAAAGGATCTACGAGCAGTACTTC.

This clone appeared a single time. V usage is TRBV11-2 and J usage is TRBJ2-1, with 8 bases identical to TRBD1. The J segment lost 6 bases and the V segment lost 6 bases, leaving 4 bases of the junction unmatched. CDR1 and CDR2 from the germline V gene are SGHAT and FQNNGV. The CDR3 totals 13 residues. In DNA form, the CDR3 reads TGTGCCAGCAGAAGGACAGGGACCAATGAGCAGTTCTTC. This codes for CASRRTGTNEQFF.

This clone was counted a few times. The V gene is TRBV5-1, the J gene TRBJ2-2; 14 bases map to TRBD2. Germline-derived CDR1 and CDR2 are SGHRS and YFSETQ. The J segment lost 5 bases and the V segment lost 0 bases, leaving 9 bases of the junction unmatched. The CDR3 covers 19 residues. The CDR3 region is CASSLAPGLAGERTGELFF. CDR3 DNA sequence: TGCGCCAGCAGCTTGGCACCGGGACTAGCGGGAGAAAGAACCGGGGAGCTGTTTTTT.

The chain couples TRBV28 to TRBJ2-7, with 13 nucleotides matching TRBD2. Germline V CDR1 and CDR2: MDHEN, SYDVKM. V gave up 5 bases and J gave up 0 bases; unmatched junction bases: 13. The CDR3 covers 19 residues. CDR3 residues: CASSLGLAGVGLYSYEQYF. CDR3 in DNA: TGTGCCAGCAGTCTTGGACTAGCGGGAGTGGGGCTTTACTCCTACGAGCAGTACTTC. The variable domain in full, with the rest retrieved from reference TRBV28 and TRBJ2-7, is DVKVTQSSRYLVKRTGEKVFLECVQDMDHENMFWYRQDPGLGLRLIYFSYDVKMKEKGDIPEGYSVSREKKERFSLILESASTNQTSMYLCASSLGLAGVGLYSYEQYFGPGTRLTVT.

This clone has just a few counts. The CDR3 DNA reads TGTGCCTGGAAGCGGGGGCTGGGATACGAGCAGTACTTC. Translating it yields CAWKRGLGYEQYF. V usage is TRBV30 and J usage is TRBJ2-7, with 8 bases identical to TRBD2. The V segment lost 4 bases and the J segment 4 bases; nucleotides outside the gene matches: 6. This CDR3 spans 13 amino acids. Germline V CDR1 and CDR2: GTSNPN, SVGIG (reference sequence).

The chain couples TRBV7-9 to TRBJ1-2; D gene ambiguous. This CDR3 spans 14 amino acids. Trimming cost V 1 base and J 4 bases, with 10 bases left between them. Germline V gene data show CDR1 as SEHNR and CDR2 as FQNEAQ (reference sequence). CDR3 sequence (DNA): TGTGCCAGCAGCTTAGAGCGGGGAAGCTATGGCTACACCTTC. It is translated as CASSLERGSYGYTF.

The chain joins TRBV30 to TRBJ2-5; 7 positions match TRBD1. Trimming took 2 bases from V and 3 from J; bases not matched to a gene: 9. Germline V lookup: CDR1 GTSNPN, CDR2 SVGIG (reference sequence). The CDR3 covers 15 residues. As DNA, the CDR3 is TGTGCCTGGAGTCAGGGGGACATATTGGAAGAGACCCAGTACTTC. Protein: CAWSQGDILEETQYF.

This clone was counted a single time. V and J are TRBV5-4 and TRBJ2-7; TRBD1 might be the D (6 bases). V was trimmed by 1 base and J by 5 bases, leaving 13 bases between them. Germline V CDR1 and CDR2: SGHNT, YYREEE (reference sequence). The CDR3 consists of 14 residues. As DNA, the CDR3 is TGTGCCAGCAGCTTGCGAACAGGGACCCACGAGCAGTACTTC. Translated, it gives CASSLRTGTHEQYF.

The chain employs TRBV19 and TRBJ2-3; 10 bases agree with TRBD2. After removal of 5 bases from V and 2 bases from J, the junction contained 4 bases not matched to a gene. The germline V gene has CDR1 LNHDA and CDR2 SQIVND (reference sequence). The CDR3 contains 15 residues. The CDR3 here is CASSLGLAATDTQYF. DNA of the CDR3: TGTGCCAGTAGTTTAGGACTAGCGGCCACAGATACGCAGTATTTT. The full variable domain, in which reference TRBV19 and TRBJ2-3 provide the parts outside the CDR3, is DGGITQSPKYLFRKEGQNVTLSCEQNLNHDAMYWYRQDPGQGLRLIYYSQIVNDFQKGDIAEGYSVSREKKESFPLTVTSAQKNPTAFYLCASSLGLAATDTQYFGPGTRLTVL.

The chain carries TRBV6-5 and TRBJ2-1; 7 nucleotides match TRBD2. This CDR3 has 14 residues. Trimming cost V 8 bases and J 9 bases; bases outside gene matches: 13. Germline CDR1 reads MNHEY; CDR2 reads SVGAGI. CDR3 amino acids: CASGAGTIQVEQFF. CDR3 sequence (DNA): TGTGCCAGCGGCGCCGGGACTATTCAGGTTGAGCAGTTCTTC.

There are a few counts of this clone. The V and J genes are TRBV7-9 and TRBJ1-2; 7 bases map to TRBD1. There are 16 residues in the CDR3. Per the germline V gene, CDR1 is SEHNR and CDR2 is FQNEAQ (reference sequence). Trimming took 4 bases from V and 0 from J; bases not matched to a gene: 8. The CDR3 DNA follows: TGTGCCAGCAGCTCCCCGGACAGGTTCGCTAACTATGGCTACACCTTC. It is translated as CASSSPDRFANYGYTF.

The CDR3 region is CASSPGTAFREKLFF. The CDR3 DNA follows: TGTGCCAGCAGTCCCGGGACAGCCTTTCGGGAAAAACTGTTTTTT. The chain recombines TRBV27 with TRBJ1-4; 7 bases line up with TRBD1. Germline CDR1 MNHEY, CDR2 SMNVEV (reference sequence). The CDR3 spans 15 residues. J was trimmed by 8 bases and V by 5 bases; bases with no gene match: 11. Variable domain in full (rest from reference TRBV27 and TRBJ1-4): EAQVTQNPRYLITVTGKKLTVTCSQNMNHEYMSWYRQDPGLGLRQIYYSMNVEVTDKGDVPEGYKVSRKEKRNFPLILESPSPNQTSLYFCASSPGTAFREKLFFGSGTQLSVL.

The chain uses TRBV12-3 or TRBV12-4 and TRBJ1-1; unclear D gene. Trimming shortened V by 4 bases and J by 7 bases, and 13 bases separated the two germline ends. The CDR3 is 13 residues long. In nucleotides, the CDR3 is TGTGCCAGCAGTTCCCACGCTTCAGGTGAAGCTTTCTTT. It is translated as CASSSHASGEAFF.

This chain joins TRBV24-1 and TRBJ1-2; D uncertain. Germline V gives CDR1 KGHDR, CDR2 SFDVKD. V lost 4 bases and J lost 5, with 10 bases in between. The CDR3 runs 13 residues. CDR3 bases: TGTGCCACCAGTGAGGCAGGCCATTATGGCTACACCTTC. It is translated as CATSEAGHYGYTF.

V and J are TRBV25-1 and TRBJ1-2; D not resolved. CDR3 length equals 13 residues. In germline, CDR1 is MGHDK, CDR2 SYGVNS. With 6 bases removed from V and 2 bases from J, the gap between germline ends came to 10 bases. The CDR3, as DNA: TGTGCCAGCAGCGACCCCAGGAACTATGGCTACACCTTC. It translates to CASSDPRNYGYTF.

This clone showed up many times. V usage is TRBV27 and J usage is TRBJ1-1; D may be TRBD1 (5 bases). With 5 bases removed from V and 1 base from J, the gap between germline ends came to 11 bases. Germline V CDR1 and CDR2: MNHEY, SMNVEV (reference sequence). CDR3 length: 14 residues. As DNA, the CDR3 is TGTGCCAGCAGTCCCGGACAAAGGAACACTGAAGCTTTCTTT. It is translated as CASSPGQRNTEAFF.

This chain joins TRBV15 and TRBJ2-1; 9 nucleotides agree with TRBD2. This CDR3 region has 16 residues. The V gene's germline CDR1 is LNHNV and CDR2 YYDKDF (reference sequence). Trimming cost V 0 bases and J 7 bases; bases outside gene matches: 7. CDR3 region: CATSRDIAGVRNEQFF. Written as DNA, the CDR3 is TGTGCCACCAGCAGAGACATAGCGGGAGTTCGAAATGAGCAGTTCTTC.

The rearrangement joins TRBV7-8 to TRBJ2-1; the match to TRBD2 covers 7 bases. J lost 3 bases, V lost 4 bases, and 3 bases had no gene match. The V gene's germline CDR1 is SGHVS and CDR2 FQNEAQ. The CDR3 consists of 14 residues. This chain's CDR3 is CASSWGGVYNEQFF. Here the CDR3 DNA reads TGTGCCAGCAGCTGGGGGGGGGTCTACAATGAGCAGTTCTTC.

The chain recombines TRBV2 with TRBJ1-1, with D perhaps TRBD1 (6 bases). Germline CDR1 SNHLY, CDR2 FYNNEI. CDR3 size: 12 residues. Between the trimmed V and J ends, which lost 6 bases and 2 bases, there was a span of 7 bases. The CDR3 coding sequence is TGTGCCAGCAGACAGGGAAACACTGAAGCTTTCTTT. It specifies CASRQGNTEAFF.

The rearrangement joins TRBV20-1 to TRBJ2-3, with a tentative D call TRBD1 (5 bases). V lost 2 bases to trimming and J lost 6 bases, with 6 bases between them. Germline-derived CDR1 and CDR2 are DFQATT and SNEGSKA (reference sequence). CDR3 length: 11 residues. The CDR3 here is CSARRQDTQYF. The CDR3 DNA follows: TGCAGTGCTAGAAGACAGGATACGCAGTATTTT.

In the case of this clone: Relative to the germline gene, one junction end is altered; a read error may explain this. V is TRBV5-6 and J is TRBJ2-7; TRBD1 matches at 8 bases. The CDR3 contains 15 residues. Germline V lookup: CDR1 SGHDT, CDR2 YYEEEE. CDR3 amino acids: CASSWRGQAEFHTGF. CDR3 bases: TGTGCCAGCAGCTGGAGGGGACAGGCTGAATTTCACACCGGCTTC.